This entry is about one T cell receptor beta chain. TCRdb's table, derived via immunoSEQ multiplex PCR, lists solely in-frame clones and lacks some. The repertoire holds some 200,000 clones, with 90% to 95% as singletons. This entry comes from a study of T cell responses to AZD1222 COVID-19 vaccine. CDR1 is KGHSH and CDR2 is LQKENI in the germline V gene. The CDR3 length is 17 residues. V lost 0 bases and J lost 4, with 13 bases in between. The receptor was isolated from an adult who received the MenACWY meningococcal vaccine as a control. The rearrangement uses TRBV18 and TRBJ2-6, with a weak D call TRBD2 (5 bases). The specimen comprised peripheral blood, sampled 28 days after the second dose of the MenACWY control vaccine. As DNA, the CDR3 is TGTGCCAGCTCACCACCGGTGGGCGGGCTAGGGGCCAACGTCCTGACTTTC. It specifies CASSPPVGGLGANVLTF.